The clone carrying this T cell receptor beta chain was detected only a few times. Its antigen is currently unknown. The sample has other DNA sequences that encode this CDR3 too. The sample originates from a study of shared clonotypes between healthy human individuals. Study results and caveats: Shared clonotypes across all four donors exceeded non-shared ones in generation probability. Investigators collected only blood, and repertoires in tissues likely differ.

In the original processing: ImmunoSEQ output held junction-only sequences without quality scores, so filtering differed. Profiling relied on immunoSEQ multiplex PCR, and the TCRdb table lists in-frame clones only, not all of them. D and trimming come from the DNA, and the V and J calls and clone size come from that table. The sample contains 2 million to 2.5 million clones, nearly 97% of which appear only once. V dropped 1 base and J dropped 2 bases, with 5 bases sitting between them. The V gene's germline CDR1 is SGHVS and CDR2 FQNEAQ. The CDR3 has 13 residues. The chain joins TRBV7-8 to TRBJ1-2; D gene uncertain. The sequence was collected from a man between 18 and 29 years old in good health. Material: naive CD4+ T cells sorted from blood. Subset meaning: CD45RA+ positively selected. DNA of the CDR3: TGTGCCAGCAGCTTAGGGCAGAACTATGGCTACACCTTC. It encodes CASSLGQNYGYTF.